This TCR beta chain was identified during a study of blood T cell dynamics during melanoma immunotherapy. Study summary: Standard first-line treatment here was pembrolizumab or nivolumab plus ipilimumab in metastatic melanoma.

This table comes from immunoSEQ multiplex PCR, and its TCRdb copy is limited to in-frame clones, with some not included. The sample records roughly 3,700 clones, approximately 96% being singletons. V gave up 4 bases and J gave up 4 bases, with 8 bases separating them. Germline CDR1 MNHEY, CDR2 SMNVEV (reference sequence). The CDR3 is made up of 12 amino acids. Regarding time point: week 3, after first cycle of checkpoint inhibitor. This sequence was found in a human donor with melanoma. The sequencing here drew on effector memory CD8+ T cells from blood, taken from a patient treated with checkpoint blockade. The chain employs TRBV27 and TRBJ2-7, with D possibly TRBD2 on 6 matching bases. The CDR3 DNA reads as TGTGCCAGCAGTTCGGGGGTGTACGAGCAGTACTTC. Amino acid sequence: CASSSGVYEQYF.